The 27 T cell receptor beta chains given below trace back to one sample, sequenced in a study of T-cell memory formation after mild COVID-19. TCRdb ran MiXCR on the 5' RACE reads and lists one entry per CDR3 protein. This repertoire shows 300,000 to 400,000 distinct CDR3 sequences, approximately 16% found once; its top ten account for about 20%. The sample comprised PBMCs or a T cell subset sorted from them (not recorded which). The receptors shown here come from a man younger than 35 who had mild COVID-19 (a few samples of this study predate the infection). Cell type and time point are not known.

V usage is TRBV3-1 and J usage is TRBJ2-7, with D possibly being TRBD1 or TRBD2 (6 bases each). Per germline, CDR1 LGHDT and CDR2 YNNKEL (reference sequence). This CDR3 is built from 15 residues. Trimming stripped 5 bases from V and 8 bases from J, with 22 bases between. The CDR3 loop is CASSSGAGTPTKQYF. In DNA, the CDR3 is TGTGCCAGCAGCTCGGGGGCAGGGACCCCTACGAAGCAGTACTTC.

This clonotype has only a few counts. This rearrangement joins TRBV20-1 to TRBJ2-3; maybe TRBD2 (5 bases). The germline CDR1 and CDR2 sequences are DFQATT and SNEGSKA (reference sequence). The CDR3 consists of 12 residues. V was shortened by 4 bases and J by 4 bases, with 9 bases between the two germline ends. This CDR3 is CSAMLAADTQYF. CDR3 in DNA: TGCAGTGCTATGCTAGCCGCAGATACGCAGTATTTT.

In this sample, this clonotype turned up a few times. Here the CDR3 reads CASSESAAQETQYF. In DNA form, the CDR3 reads TGTGCCAGCAGTGAATCGGCAGCCCAAGAGACCCAGTACTTC. This sequence joins TRBV6-1 and TRBJ2-5; D remains unclear. V was pared by 2 bases and J by 1 base, with 8 bases between. The germline V gene encodes CDR1 MNHNS and CDR2 SASEGT. The CDR3 loop spans 14 amino acids.

In its sample, this clonotype was seen a few times. The J gene is TRBJ1-2, the V gene TRBV4-3; D is possibly TRBD1 (5 bases). Germline values: CDR1 LGHNA, CDR2 YSLEER. V shed 3 bases and J shed 7 bases, with 15 bases lying between them. This CDR3 comprises 14 residues. The CDR3 nucleotides are TGCGCCAGCAGCCAGGGGACCTACACTGGTGGCTACACCTTC. Amino acid sequence: CASSQGTYTGGYTF.

This chain joins TRBV7-9 and TRBJ2-5, with D unclear. Trimming shortened V by 1 base and J by 4 bases, and 10 bases separated the two germline ends. Per the germline V gene, CDR1 is SEHNR and CDR2 is FQNEAQ (reference sequence). The CDR3 loop spans 14 amino acids. CDR3 sequence reads: CASSLVGPSETQYF. CDR3 DNA: TGTGCCAGCAGCTTAGTTGGGCCCTCAGAGACCCAGTACTTC.

At least ten counts were recorded for this clonotype. The chain carries TRBV20-1 and TRBJ2-7, with D unclear. This CDR3 has 11 residues. Germline V gene data show CDR1 as DFQATT and CDR2 as SNEGSKA (reference sequence). Trimming removed 7 bases at V and 5 bases at J, with 12 bases between. CDR3 sequence: CSGLGSDEQYF. The CDR3 DNA follows: TGCAGTGGGTTAGGGTCCGACGAGCAGTACTTC.

This clonotype was picked up a small number of times. V gene TRBV7-6 combines with J gene TRBJ2-2, with D hard to call. Germline V gives CDR1 SGHVS, CDR2 FNYEAQ. V was cut by 5 bases and J by 0 bases, with 10 bases left in between. The CDR3 is made up of 15 amino acids. The CDR3 region has the DNA TGTGCCAGCAGCCAGACCTGGACGAACACCGGGGAGCTGTTTTTT. Translation gives CASSQTWTNTGELFF.

The chain employs TRBV7-9 and TRBJ1-4, with D perhaps matching TRBD1 (6 bases). From germline, CDR1 is SEHNR and CDR2 FQNEAQ (reference sequence). The CDR3 consists of 12 residues. Trimming cost V 8 bases and J 10 bases, with 14 bases left between them. CDR3 region: CASRRGLRKLFF. The CDR3 DNA follows: TGTGCCAGCCGTAGGGGGTTGCGAAAACTGTTTTTT.

This clonotype came up a few times. The rearrangement joins TRBV7-3 to TRBJ1-2; D not resolved. Germline loops: CDR1 SGHTA, CDR2 FQGTGA. Trimming removed 5 bases from V and 3 bases from J, with 13 bases in between. This CDR3 has 14 residues. The CDR3 bases are TGTGCCAGCAGCCCTGACGGGGAGGACTATGGCTACACCTTC. This encodes CASSPDGEDYGYTF.

The chain recombines TRBV7-2 with TRBJ2-1, with TRBD2 matching over 7 bases. V dropped 5 bases and J dropped 6; count of bases not matched to a gene: 13. CDR3 length equals 16 residues. Germline lookup yields CDR1 SGHTA and CDR2 FQGNSA. CDR3 in amino acids: CASSLRGLPHPNEQFF. In DNA, the CDR3 is TGTGCCAGCAGCCTCCGGGGACTACCTCACCCCAATGAGCAGTTCTTC.

In its sample, this clonotype was seen many times. This chain joins TRBV21-1 and TRBJ2-7. TRBV21-1 is a recognized pseudogene. This CDR3 is built from 14 residues. CDR3 bases: TGTGCCAGCAGCAAGGACGAGGGCTCCTACGAGCAGTACTTC. It encodes CASSKDEGSYEQYF.

V and J are TRBV28 and TRBJ1-5; D gene unclear. The CDR3 totals 14 residues. V was trimmed by 6 bases and J by 2 bases, leaving 11 bases between them. Germline CDR1 MDHEN, CDR2 SYDVKM. CDR3 in DNA: TGTGCCAGCAGACCGGACCGACGCAATCAGCCCCAGCATTTT. Amino acid sequence: CASRPDRRNQPQHF.

V gene TRBV3-1 combines with J gene TRBJ2-2, with D unclear. In germline, CDR1 is LGHDT, CDR2 YNNKEL (reference sequence). CDR3 size: 14 residues. V lost 4 bases and J lost 6, with 12 bases in between. CDR3 nucleotides: TGTGCCAGCAGCCCCCCAACGACCCCCGGGGAGCTGTTTTTT. Translating it yields CASSPPTTPGELFF.

This clonotype was counted ten times or more. This chain connects TRBV20-1 to TRBJ2-3; 11 bases align to TRBD2. Germline V gives CDR1 DFQATT, CDR2 SNEGSKA (reference sequence). Trimming took 4 bases from V and 0 from J; bases not matched to a gene: 6. The CDR3 loop spans 16 amino acids. DNA for the CDR3: TGCAGTGCTATTGGACTAGCGGGTACTAGCACAGATACGCAGTATTTT. The encoded protein is CSAIGLAGTSTDTQYF.

The table lists this clonotype with a few counts. This CDR3 reads CAWSWGVGVINEQYF. The DNA of the CDR3 is TGTGCCTGGAGTTGGGGCGTGGGGGTGATCAACGAGCAGTACTTC. V is TRBV30 and J is TRBJ2-7; D may match TRBD1 or TRBD2 (5 bases each). This CDR3 comprises 15 residues. Trimming shortened V by 2 bases and J by 5 bases, and 19 bases separated the two germline ends. Germline CDR1 reads GTSNPN; CDR2 reads SVGIG (reference sequence).

This chain links TRBV15 with TRBJ1-1; D unresolved. This CDR3 comprises 15 residues. CDR1 is LNHNV, CDR2 YYDKDF, per germline (reference sequence). Deletions cut 0 bases from V and 7 bases from J, with 15 bases between. The CDR3 coding sequence is TGTGCCACCAGCAGAGATTCTCCGGGCTTAGGTGAAGCTTTCTTT. As protein: CATSRDSPGLGEAFF.

This clonotype was found once. The rearrangement uses TRBV25-1 and TRBJ2-7, with a tentative D call TRBD1 (6 bases). V dropped 3 bases and J dropped 9 bases, with 21 bases sitting between them. CDR3 length: 15 amino acids. The germline gives CDR1 MGHDK, CDR2 SYGVNS. The CDR3 spells CASSDTGKPWKGQYF. CDR3 DNA: TGTGCCAGCAGTGACACAGGGAAACCTTGGAAGGGGCAGTACTTC.

This clonotype has only a few counts. The rearrangement links TRBV3-1 to TRBJ2-7, with 8 bases aligning to TRBD1. Germline CDR1 and CDR2: LGHDT and YNNKEL (reference sequence). The CDR3 runs 16 residues. Trimming removed 2 bases from V and 1 base from J; junction bases left unmatched: 7. In DNA form, the CDR3 reads TGTGCCAGCAGCCAACCCCGGGACAGGTTTTCCTACGAGCAGTACTTC. Its translation: CASSQPRDRFSYEQYF.

This clonotype was observed a handful of times. The chain recombines TRBV20-1 with TRBJ2-1; 12 bases map to TRBD2. This CDR3 region has 18 residues. Unmatched junction bases numbered 12, after V lost 6 bases and J lost 0 bases. Germline CDR1 is DFQATT and CDR2 is SNEGSKA (reference sequence). The CDR3 DNA reads TGCAGTGCACGGAGACGACTAGCGGGGGAAAGCTCCTACAATGAGCAGTTCTTC. The encoded protein is CSARRRLAGESSYNEQFF.

At least ten counts were recorded for this clonotype. The chain combines TRBV5-6 with TRBJ2-1; 8 nucleotides agree with TRBD2. V shed 5 bases and J 0 bases; nucleotides not matched to a gene: 4. The CDR3 loop spans 15 amino acids. From germline, CDR1 is SGHDT and CDR2 YYEEEE. The DNA for the CDR3 is TGTGCCAGCAGTTCCGGGACTAGCTCCTACAATGAGCAGTTCTTC. Translation: CASSSGTSSYNEQFF.

DNA for the CDR3: TGTGCCAGCAGCGCGAACCTCGGGACGGATGAAAAACTGTTTTTT. Translated, it gives CASSANLGTDEKLFF. The rearrangement links TRBV9 to TRBJ1-4; D possibly corresponds to TRBD1 (5 bases). V was clipped by 3 bases and J by 6 bases, with 15 bases between them. The CDR3 is 15 amino acids. Germline V CDR1 and CDR2: SGDLS, YYNGEE.

This clonotype was counted a few times. V and J are TRBV10-1 and TRBJ2-7, with D maybe TRBD1 (5 bases). The germline V and J ends were trimmed by 5 bases and 4 bases, with 15 bases remaining between them. The CDR3 is made up of 14 amino acids. CDR1 WNHNN and CDR2 SYGVQD come from the germline V gene (reference sequence). CDR3 in DNA: TGCGCCAGCAGTTTTGGTTCTGGGGCGTACGAGCAGTACTTC. Its translation is CASSFGSGAYEQYF.

The chain uses TRBV6-1 and TRBJ2-1, with TRBD2 as a possible D gene (7 bases). Trimming removed 5 bases from V and 7 bases from J, with 18 bases in between. Germline-derived CDR1 and CDR2 are MNHNS and SASEGT. The CDR3 is 15 amino acids. Here the CDR3 reads CASSKEPGGLNEQFF. CDR3 coding DNA: TGTGCCAGCAGTAAGGAACCGGGGGGCCTTAATGAGCAGTTCTTC.

This clonotype was detected many times. This chain connects TRBV5-1 to TRBJ1-1; D perhaps matches TRBD1 (6 bases). This CDR3 comprises 14 residues. Deletions cut 4 bases from V and 1 base from J, with 11 bases between. Germline CDR1 SGHRS, CDR2 YFSETQ. CDR3: CASSIMDRNTEAFF. CDR3 DNA: TGCGCCAGCAGCATTATGGACAGGAACACTGAAGCTTTCTTT.

DNA of the CDR3: TGTGCCAGCAGTTACTCCTCTGAAGCTTTCTTT. Translated, it gives CASSYSSEAFF. The chain couples TRBV6-2 or TRBV6-3 to TRBJ1-1, with D hard to call. V shed 0 bases and J shed 6 bases, with 2 bases lying between them. Germline V lookup: CDR1 MNHEY, CDR2 SVGEGT. The CDR3 is 11 residues long.

This clonotype was detected a few times. An end of the junction does not agree with germline; a read error may underlie this. The V and J genes are TRBV7-7 and TRBJ2-3, with D perhaps matching TRBD2 (6 bases). The germline gives CDR1 SSHAT, CDR2 FNYEAQ (reference sequence). The CDR3 is 16 amino acids. The CDR3 bases are TGTGCTAGCAGCTTACTCCCCGGGGGAACATCAGATACGCAGTATTTT. It is translated as CASSLLPGGTSDTQYF.

This chain uses TRBV7-9 with TRBJ1-3, with D uncertain. V lost 3 bases, J lost 4 bases, and 4 bases lay in between. There are 12 residues in the CDR3. Per germline, CDR1 SEHNR and CDR2 FQNEAQ (reference sequence). The CDR3 coding sequence is TGTGCCAGCAGCTTCGTCGGAAACACCATATATTTT. This gives the protein CASSFVGNTIYF.